The 23 T cell receptor beta chains below were found in one sample sequenced in a study of beta chain features in type 1 diabetes. These receptors' targets are unknown. Study-wide points: Shortening of TCRB CDR3s, moderate but significant, appeared in all four CD4+ subsets of Type 1 diabetes patients.

Sequencing targeted expressed TCRB transcripts, as all isolated RNA had been reverse transcribed. Sequencing used immunoSEQ multiplex PCR; TCRdb keeps in-frame clones, though not all of them. The data show 85,000 to 110,000 clones, 25% to 35% seen once. The material sequenced was central memory CD4+ T cells from blood. The origin of the receptors is a young woman with type 1 diabetes.

The chain carries TRBV6-5 and TRBJ2-7; D ambiguous. The CDR3 length is 14 residues. CDR1 is MNHEY and CDR2 is SVGAGI in the germline V gene. V was cut by 5 bases and J by 0 bases, with 11 bases left in between. Here the CDR3 reads CASSEPSTSYEQYV. Written as DNA, the CDR3 is TGTGCCAGCAGTGAACCTAGTACCTCCTACGAGCAGTACGTC.

Only a few counts were recorded for this clone. The chain couples TRBV6-5 to TRBJ2-6, with 10 positions matching TRBD2. The V segment lost 8 bases and the J segment 4 bases; nucleotides outside the gene matches: 5. CDR1 and CDR2 from the germline V gene are MNHEY and SVGAGI. This CDR3 spans 15 amino acids. CDR3 nucleotide sequence: TGTGCCAGCGGGAGCGGGGGGGCCGGGGCCAACGTCCTGACTTTC. This sequence encodes CASGSGGAGANVLTF.

This clone was observed a few times. The chain has TRBV21-1 and TRBJ2-1; TRBD1 is taken as the D call from the table, unchecked against the DNA. TRBV21-1 is a listed pseudogene. The CDR3 is made up of 16 amino acids. CDR3 bases: TGTGCCAGCAGCCCAAGCAATGGACAACCTATGGATGAGCAGTTCTTC. This encodes CASSPSNGQPMDEQFF.

This clone was counted between two and nine times. The chain carries TRBV6-1 and TRBJ2-7; D is uncertain. The V end lost 7 bases, the J end lost 4 bases, and 14 bases lay between the germline ends. Germline V lookup: CDR1 MNHNS, CDR2 SASEGT. This CDR3 has 13 amino acids. CDR3 region: CASTYSQLYEQYF. The CDR3 bases are TGTGCCAGCACGTACAGCCAGTTGTACGAGCAGTACTTC.

This clone turned up a few times. This chain links TRBV7-6 with TRBJ2-4, with 7 bases matching TRBD1. J lost 6 bases, V lost 5 bases, and 7 bases had no gene match. The CDR3 spans 14 residues. In germline, CDR1 is SGHVS, CDR2 FNYEAQ. The CDR3 bases are TGTGCCAGCAGCGTCGACAGGGCGGCAAACATTCAGTACTTC. As protein: CASSVDRAANIQYF.

The chain combines TRBV2 with TRBJ1-1, with TRBD1 identical over 7 bases. Germline V gene sequence: CDR1 SNHLY, CDR2 FYNNEI. The V gene end was trimmed by 1 base and the J gene end by 4 bases; junction bases not matched to a gene: 6. The CDR3 has 15 amino acids. The CDR3 here is CASSEVQGSTTEAFF. The CDR3 DNA is TGTGCCAGCAGTGAAGTACAGGGGAGTACCACTGAAGCTTTCTTT.

This clone was observed a few times. V usage is TRBV7-3 and J usage is TRBJ1-1, with TRBD1 matching over 9 bases. Germline values: CDR1 SGHTA, CDR2 FQGTGA. The length of the CDR3 is 14 residues. V was pared by 5 bases and J by 1 base, with 2 bases of the junction left unmatched. The CDR3 sequence is CASSLDRGNTEAFF. The CDR3 coding sequence is TGTGCCAGCAGCCTGGACAGGGGGAACACTGAAGCTTTCTTT.

The genes are TRBV19 and TRBJ1-2, with D possibly TRBD1 on 6 matching bases. CDR3 size: 13 residues. V dropped 6 bases and J dropped 4 bases, with 12 bases sitting between them. The V gene's germline CDR1 is LNHDA and CDR2 SQIVND (reference sequence). The CDR3 reads CASSTTGPYGYTF. DNA of the CDR3: TGTGCCAGTAGCACCACAGGGCCCTATGGCTACACCTTC.

This clone showed up just a few times. This rearrangement joins TRBV5-4 to TRBJ2-2; 9 bases match TRBD1. V lost 4 bases and J lost 7; bases outside the gene matches: 2. The length of the CDR3 is 13 residues. From germline, CDR1 is SGHNT and CDR2 YYREEE (reference sequence). CDR3 amino acids: CASSTDRGGELFF. CDR3 DNA: TGTGCCAGCAGCACGGACAGGGGCGGGGAGCTGTTTTTT.

Only a few counts were recorded for this clone. The chain couples TRBV18 to TRBJ1-4; TRBD1 is a possible D gene (5 bases). The germline V gene encodes CDR1 KGHSH and CDR2 LQKENI. The CDR3 has 12 residues. V lost 2 bases and J lost 8, with 6 bases in between. CDR3 bases: TGTGCCAGCTCACCATGGGGCGAAAAACTGTTTTTT. Amino acid sequence: CASSPWGEKLFF.

The rearrangement joins TRBV19 to TRBJ2-2; 7 nucleotides agree with TRBD2. Germline V gene sequence: CDR1 LNHDA, CDR2 SQIVND (reference sequence). Trimming removed 5 bases from V and 8 bases from J; junction bases left unmatched: 8. The CDR3 covers 14 residues. The CDR3: CASSEGGSLGELFF. The CDR3 bases are TGTGCCAGTAGTGAGGGCGGGAGTTTAGGGGAGCTGTTTTTT. Drawing the rest from reference TRBV19 and TRBJ2-2, the complete variable domain is DGGITQSPKYLFRKEGQNVTLSCEQNLNHDAMYWYRQDPGQGLRLIYYSQIVNDFQKGDIAEGYSVSREKKESFPLTVTSAQKNPTAFYLCASSEGGSLGELFFGEGSRLTVL.

The chain employs TRBV6-6 and TRBJ1-5; 8 bases match TRBD1. Unmatched junction bases numbered 8, after V lost 6 bases and J lost 4 bases. This CDR3 is 15 amino acids long. Germline CDR1 MNHNY, CDR2 SVGAGI (reference sequence). CDR3 nucleotide sequence: TGTGCCAGCAGGTACCCCGGGACAGGTAATCAGCCCCAGCATTTT. Protein product: CASRYPGTGNQPQHF.

This clone was counted only a few times. This rearrangement joins TRBV7-2 to TRBJ2-7; D unclear. Trimming removed 5 bases at V and 5 bases at J, with 19 bases between. Germline V CDR1 and CDR2: SGHTA, FQGNSA. CDR3 size: 15 residues. The CDR3 DNA sequence: TGTGCCAGCAGCCGCCTATTTGGGCCTTTGAACGAGCAGTACGTC. Residues: CASSRLFGPLNEQYV.

The V gene is TRBV2, the J gene TRBJ1-6, with D possibly TRBD1 on 6 matching bases. The CDR3 runs to 14 residues. CDR1 is SNHLY, CDR2 FYNNEI, per germline. The V and J ends lost 4 bases and 8 bases respectively, with 12 bases between them. In DNA form, the CDR3 reads TGTGCCAGCAGTGTGCAGGGGAGGGATTCACCCCTCCACTTT. The encoded protein is CASSVQGRDSPLHF.

The J gene is TRBJ2-1, the V gene TRBV11-3, with 13 positions matching TRBD2. Germline values: CDR1 SGHNT, CDR2 YENEEA. The CDR3 loop spans 17 amino acids. V lost 4 bases and J lost 7; bases outside the gene matches: 10. The CDR3 DNA reads as TGTGCCAGCAGCTCCCGCCAACTAGCGGGAGGGCCTAATGAGCAGTTCTTC. Residues: CASSSRQLAGGPNEQFF. The full variable domain, its missing parts supplied by reference TRBV11-3 and TRBJ2-1, is EAGVVQSPRYKIIEKKQPVAFWCNPISGHNTLYWYLQNLGQGPELLIRYENEEAVDDSQLPKDRFSAERLKGVDSTLKIQPAELGDSAVYLCASSSRQLAGGPNEQFFGPGTRLTVL.

This clone showed up just a few times. This chain joins TRBV7-8 and TRBJ2-7; tentative D call: TRBD2 (5 bases). Germline V gene data show CDR1 as SGHVS and CDR2 as FQNEAQ. Trimming pared 1 base from V and 4 bases from J, leaving 11 bases between. The CDR3 is 14 residues long. The CDR3 loop reads CASSLETRGYEQYF. The CDR3 DNA reads as TGTGCCAGCAGCTTAGAAACTAGAGGGTACGAGCAGTACTTC.

The chain couples TRBV7-6 to TRBJ2-2, with TRBD2 identical over 13 bases. Losses at the gene ends were 5 bases for V and 5 bases for J; bases not matched to a gene: 5. Per germline, CDR1 SGHVS and CDR2 FNYEAQ. The CDR3 runs 16 residues. In DNA form, the CDR3 reads TGTGCCAGCAGCCTAGGACTAGCGGGAGTAACCGGGGAGCTGTTTTTT. Its protein is CASSLGLAGVTGELFF.

V and J are TRBV7-6 and TRBJ1-1; 9 positions agree with TRBD1. Germline CDR1 and CDR2: SGHVS and FNYEAQ. CDR3 length equals 14 residues. The V gene end was trimmed by 5 bases and the J gene end by 6 bases; junction bases not matched to a gene: 7. CDR3 sequence (DNA): TGTGCCAGCAGCAAACAGGGGGCTTGGGCTGAAGCTTTCTTT. Translated, it gives CASSKQGAWAEAFF. The complete variable domain, with remaining parts taken from reference TRBV7-6 and TRBJ1-1, reads GAGVSQSPRYKVTKRGQDVALRCDPISGHVSLYWYRQALGQGPEFLTYFNYEAQQDKSGLPNDRFSAERPEGSISTLTIQRTEQRDSAMYRCASSKQGAWAEAFFGQGTRLTVV.

This clone was recorded a few times. The rearrangement joins TRBV6-1 to TRBJ2-3; TRBD2 matches 8 bases. The V gene's germline CDR1 is MNHNS and CDR2 SASEGT. With V trimmed by 4 bases and J by 1 base, 7 bases remained unmatched. This CDR3 is 16 amino acids long. CDR3 amino acids: CASSAGLARGTDTQYF. Written as DNA, the CDR3 is TGTGCCAGCAGTGCTGGACTAGCAAGGGGCACAGATACGCAGTATTTT.

The chain employs TRBV10-3 and TRBJ2-7, with 9 bases matching TRBD1. The CDR3 loop spans 15 amino acids. Germline trimming cut 6 bases from V and 2 bases from J; bases unmatched to any gene: 8. The germline CDR1 and CDR2 sequences are ENHRY and SYGVKD. The DNA of the CDR3 is TGTGCCATCAGCGGACCGGGACAGGGCACCTACGAGCAGTACTTC. It encodes CAISGPGQGTYEQYF.

The sample holds a few counts of this clone. The CDR3 DNA follows: TGTGCCAGCAGCAAAGTCGGGGGGCGGACGGATCAGCCCCAGCATTTT. Its translation: CASSKVGGRTDQPQHF. This sequence joins TRBV21-1 and TRBJ1-5. TRBV21-1 represents a pseudogene. This CDR3 is 16 amino acids long.

This clone was counted between two and nine times. The chain recombines TRBV7-2 with TRBJ2-6, with a weak D call TRBD2 (5 bases). Germline V gives CDR1 SGHTA, CDR2 FQGNSA. The CDR3 sequence is 15 residues long. With 6 bases removed from V and 4 bases from J, the gap between germline ends came to 13 bases. The CDR3 loop reads CASRTRGLGANVLTF. The CDR3 bases are TGTGCCAGCAGAACTCGCGGGCTCGGGGCCAACGTCCTGACTTTC.

The chain joins TRBV6-5 to TRBJ2-1; possibly TRBD2 for D (6 bases). Germline V gene sequence: CDR1 MNHEY, CDR2 SVGAGI. This CDR3 contains 15 residues. V dropped 4 bases and J dropped 1 base, with 11 bases sitting between them. CDR3 amino acids: CASSFLARSYNEQFF. Here the CDR3 DNA reads TGTGCCAGCAGTTTTCTAGCGCGTTCCTACAATGAGCAGTTCTTC.